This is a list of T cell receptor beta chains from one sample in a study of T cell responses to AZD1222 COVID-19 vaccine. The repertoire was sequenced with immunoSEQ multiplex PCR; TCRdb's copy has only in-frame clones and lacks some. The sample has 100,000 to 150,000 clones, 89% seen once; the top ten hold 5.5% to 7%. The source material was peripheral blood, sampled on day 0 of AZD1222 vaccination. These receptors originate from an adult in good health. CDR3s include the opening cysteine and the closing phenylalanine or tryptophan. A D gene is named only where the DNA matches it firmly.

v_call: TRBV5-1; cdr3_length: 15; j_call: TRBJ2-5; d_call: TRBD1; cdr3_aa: CASSTGQGIEETQYF
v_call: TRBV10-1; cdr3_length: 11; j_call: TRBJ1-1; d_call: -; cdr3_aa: CARGVRAEAFF
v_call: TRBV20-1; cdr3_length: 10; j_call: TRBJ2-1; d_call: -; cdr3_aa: CSARDNEQFF
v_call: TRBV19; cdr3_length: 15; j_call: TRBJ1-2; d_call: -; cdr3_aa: CASQSEDGRVEGYTF
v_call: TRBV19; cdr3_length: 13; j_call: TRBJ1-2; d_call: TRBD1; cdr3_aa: CASSMGTGFGYTF
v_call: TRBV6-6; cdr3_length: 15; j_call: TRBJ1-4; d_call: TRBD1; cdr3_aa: CASRLKGGEGEKLFF
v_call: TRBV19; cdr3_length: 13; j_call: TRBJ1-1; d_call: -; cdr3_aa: CASSIEGDTEAFF
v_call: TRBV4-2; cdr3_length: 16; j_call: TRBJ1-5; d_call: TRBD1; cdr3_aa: CASSQGGQGEWQPQHF
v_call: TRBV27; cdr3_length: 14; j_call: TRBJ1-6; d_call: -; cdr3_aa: CASSLWGYNSPLHF
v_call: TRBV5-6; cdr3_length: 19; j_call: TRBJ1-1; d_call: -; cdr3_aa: CASSLFWQPRGGGEAEAFF
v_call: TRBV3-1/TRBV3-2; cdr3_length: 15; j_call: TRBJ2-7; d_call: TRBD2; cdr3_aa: CASSQVAGTSYEQYF
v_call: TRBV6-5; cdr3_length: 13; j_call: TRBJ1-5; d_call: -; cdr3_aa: CASNGPGNQPQHF
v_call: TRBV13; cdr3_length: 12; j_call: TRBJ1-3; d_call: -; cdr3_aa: CASSFGGNTIYF
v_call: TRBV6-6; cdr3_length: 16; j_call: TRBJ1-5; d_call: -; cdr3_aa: CASNNLPPTSNQPQHF
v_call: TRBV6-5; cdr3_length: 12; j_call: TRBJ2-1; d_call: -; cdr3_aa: CASSYQVNEQFF
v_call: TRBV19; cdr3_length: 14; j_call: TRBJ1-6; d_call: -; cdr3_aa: CASSIPQGNSPLHF
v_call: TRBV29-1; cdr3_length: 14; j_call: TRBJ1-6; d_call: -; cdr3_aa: CSVQGSSYNSPLHF
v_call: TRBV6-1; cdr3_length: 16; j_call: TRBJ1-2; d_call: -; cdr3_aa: CASSANYRVDVYGYTF
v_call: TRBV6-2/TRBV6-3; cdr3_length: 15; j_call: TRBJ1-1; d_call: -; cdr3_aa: CASSLGLRMNTEAFF
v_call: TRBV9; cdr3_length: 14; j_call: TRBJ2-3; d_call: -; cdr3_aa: CASSVGGHTDTQYF
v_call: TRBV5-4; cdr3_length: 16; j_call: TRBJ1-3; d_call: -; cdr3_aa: CASSPDVIGAGNTIYF
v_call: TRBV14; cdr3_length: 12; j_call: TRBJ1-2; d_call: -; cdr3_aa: CASSPGPWGYTF
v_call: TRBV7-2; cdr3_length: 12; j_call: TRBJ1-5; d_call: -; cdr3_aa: CASSLMNQPQHF
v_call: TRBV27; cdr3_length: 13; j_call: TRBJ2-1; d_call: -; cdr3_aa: CASSQSTGYEQFF
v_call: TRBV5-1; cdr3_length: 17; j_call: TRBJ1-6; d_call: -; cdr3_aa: CASSLEAQGPYNSPLHF
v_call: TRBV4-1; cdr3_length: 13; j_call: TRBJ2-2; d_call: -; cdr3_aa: CASSPLPRMGLFF
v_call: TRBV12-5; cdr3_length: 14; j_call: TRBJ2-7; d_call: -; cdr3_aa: CASGSGTPRYEQYF
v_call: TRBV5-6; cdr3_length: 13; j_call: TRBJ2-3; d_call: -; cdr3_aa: CASSPNRGGTQYF